Below are 15 T cell receptor beta chains sequenced from a single sample in a study of PD-L1 blockade in urothelial cancer. Only in-frame clones appear in the TCRdb table, and some are missing; sequencing was by immunoSEQ multiplex PCR. Altogether approximately 38,000 clones are present, 80% to 90% being singletons, with the ten largest covering roughly a sixth. Sequencing used PBMCs, obtained around atezolizumab (anti-PD-L1) treatment. The receptors were gathered from a man in his 60s with urothelial cancer.

The chain has TRBV2 and TRBJ2-5, with TRBD1 as a possible D gene (5 bases). Germline V gene lookup returns CDR1 SNHLY and CDR2 FYNNEI. V was clipped by 4 bases and J by 2 bases, with 8 bases between them. CDR3 length: 13 residues. This chain's CDR3 is CASSGTLQETQYF. In DNA, the CDR3 is TGTGCCAGCAGTGGGACACTTCAAGAGACCCAGTACTTC.

This clone was seen only once. V gene TRBV4-1 combines with J gene TRBJ2-5, with TRBD2 identical over 9 bases. V lost 4 bases to trimming and J lost 5 bases; unmatched junction nucleotides: 11. Germline-derived CDR1 and CDR2 are MGHRA and YSYEKL. The CDR3 consists of 16 residues. The CDR3 DNA reads as TGCGCCAGCAGCCTGGGCGGGGGGGCGGGTAGGGAGACCCAGTACTTC. Amino acids: CASSLGGGAGRETQYF.

V usage is TRBV30 and J usage is TRBJ2-7, with D uncertain. Germline CDR1 reads GTSNPN; CDR2 reads SVGIG (reference sequence). This CDR3 has 14 residues. Between the trimmed V and J ends, which lost 0 bases and 3 bases, there was a span of 12 bases. CDR3 DNA: TGTGCCTGGAGTGTTACGGGTGGGTTCTACGAGCAGTACTTC. Amino acids: CAWSVTGGFYEQYF.

Many counts were recorded for this clone. The genes are TRBV10-2 and TRBJ2-7; 8 positions agree with TRBD2. The CDR3 length is 13 residues. Per germline, CDR1 WSHSY and CDR2 SAAADI. The V gene end was trimmed by 7 bases and the J gene end by 6 bases; junction bases not matched to a gene: 8. CDR3 in amino acids: CASNSGGRTEQYF. The CDR3 bases are TGCGCCAGCAACTCGGGAGGGCGCACCGAGCAGTACTTC.

The CDR3 loop reads CASETTQGTLPFF. CDR3 DNA sequence: TGTGCCAGCGAGACCACCCAGGGGACCCTACCGTTCTTC. This chain connects TRBV18 to TRBJ2-1; perhaps TRBD1 as D (6 bases). V dropped 8 bases and J dropped 15 bases, with 23 bases sitting between them. Per germline, CDR1 KGHSH and CDR2 LQKENI. The CDR3 extends over 13 amino acids.

The chain uses TRBV5-1 and TRBJ2-2; 8 bases are shared with TRBD1. V was clipped by 4 bases and J by 3 bases; unmatched bases: 5. This CDR3 comprises 15 residues. The germline gives CDR1 SGHRS, CDR2 YFSETQ. As DNA, the CDR3 is TGCGCCAGCAGCCACAGGGGGACGGACACCGGGGAGCTGTTTTTT. This sequence encodes CASSHRGTDTGELFF.

This chain joins TRBV7-2 and TRBJ2-5; 8 bases are shared with TRBD2. Germline V gene data show CDR1 as SGHTA and CDR2 as FQGNSA. The CDR3 is 14 amino acids. The ends lost 5 bases at V and 4 bases at J; junction bases unmatched: 6. CDR3 loop: CASSVIAGRETQYF. Written as DNA, the CDR3 is TGTGCCAGCAGCGTAATAGCGGGGAGAGAGACCCAGTACTTC.

This clone has just a few counts. The chain is built from TRBV27 and TRBJ2-2; 9 positions match TRBD1. Germline assignment: CDR1 MNHEY and CDR2 SMNVEV (reference sequence). V shed 6 bases, J shed 1 base, and the junction held 0 bases outside the gene matches. The CDR3 is 14 residues long. CDR3 nucleotide sequence: TGTGCCAGCAGGGACAGGGGGAACACCGGGGAGCTGTTTTTT. Amino acids: CASRDRGNTGELFF.

The rearrangement joins TRBV10-3 to TRBJ1-3, with 9 bases lining up with TRBD1. Trimming removed 10 bases from V and 3 bases from J; junction bases left unmatched: 13. This CDR3 comprises 16 residues. Per the germline V gene, CDR1 is ENHRY and CDR2 is SYGVKD. Written as DNA, the CDR3 is TGTGCCACCAAGGGCTGGCGGACAGGGGTTGGAAACACCATATATTTT. Its protein is CATKGWRTGVGNTIYF.

The count of this clone is one. V usage is TRBV10-3 and J usage is TRBJ1-2, with D perhaps matching TRBD1 (5 bases). Germline V gene data show CDR1 as ENHRY and CDR2 as SYGVKD. The V end lost 0 bases, the J end lost 3 bases, and 14 bases lay between the germline ends. CDR3 length equals 16 residues. CDR3 nucleotide sequence: TGTGCCATCAGTGAGTCGGGGGGGGTTAGCGACTATGGCTACACCTTC. This gives the protein CAISESGGVSDYGYTF.

The CDR3 loop reads CASSPGTGGNQPQHF. The DNA of the CDR3 is TGCGCCAGCAGCCCCGGGACAGGGGGCAATCAGCCCCAGCATTTT. The gene calls are TRBV10-2 and TRBJ1-5; the match to TRBD1 covers 10 bases. The CDR3 runs to 15 residues. V lost 6 bases to trimming and J lost 2 bases; unmatched junction nucleotides: 4. Per the germline V gene, CDR1 is WSHSY and CDR2 is SAAADI.

The chain is built from TRBV6-5 and TRBJ2-4; TRBD2 might be the D (6 bases). Germline CDR1 reads MNHEY; CDR2 reads SVGAGI. Trimming cost V 2 bases and J 3 bases, with 8 bases left between them. The CDR3 totals 14 residues. CDR3: CASSYGGNKNIQYF. CDR3 coding DNA: TGTGCCAGCAGTTACGGGGGGAACAAAAACATTCAGTACTTC.

V and J are TRBV12-2 and TRBJ1-2; the DNA was not used to check the table's D call, TRBD1. TRBV12-2 is a known pseudogene. The CDR3 sequence is 15 residues long. The CDR3 DNA reads TGTGCAAGTCGTTCCCGGGACACCAAACCGGATGGCTACACCTTC. Residues: CASRSRDTKPDGYTF.

V is TRBV28 and J is TRBJ2-7, with 7 bases fitting TRBD1. Germline CDR1 reads MDHEN; CDR2 reads SYDVKM. The CDR3 loop spans 13 amino acids. Losses at the gene ends were 6 bases for V and 2 bases for J; bases not matched to a gene: 4. The CDR3 loop reads CASRLGQTYEQYF. The CDR3 DNA follows: TGTGCCAGCAGGCTGGGACAGACCTACGAGCAGTACTTC.

This clone was detected a few times. The gene calls are TRBV6-1 and TRBJ2-2, with no clear D. This CDR3 is 15 amino acids long. CDR1 is MNHNS, CDR2 SASEGT, per germline. V was clipped by 8 bases and J by 1 base, with 14 bases between them. The DNA of the CDR3 is TGTGCCAGCGAAGAGGTCGCGGTGAACACCGGGGAGCTGTTTTTT. Encoded protein: CASEEVAVNTGELFF.